This T cell receptor beta chain comes out of a study of regulatory T cells in long-lasting Graves disease. Overall study results and limits: Shared public clonotypes totalled around 2,900 in persistent patients, compared with about a thousand in new patients. Thyroid tissue was not sampled; only peripheral blood was.

This clonotype was found many times. No antigen is known for it. Time point here: newly diagnosed GD, antithyroid drugs for less than 3 months. With RNA extracted from PBMCs as input, the TCR library was made. Through Arm-PCR of CDR3 regions and iRepertoire HTBI primers, TCR beta libraries were built. One entry per CDR3 protein, called by TCRdb with MiXCR from the multiplex PCR reads. The sample contains 350,000 to 400,000 distinct CDR3 sequences, roughly 15% of which appear only once. CDR3 size: 13 residues. Trimming took 6 bases from V and 7 from J, leaving 16 bases between them. The sequence was obtained from a female donor with Graves disease. Specimen: peripheral blood mononuclear cells (PBMCs), collected at new diagnosis, from a patient treated with antithyroid drugs. V is TRBV12-3 or TRBV12-4 and J is TRBJ2-7; D is possibly TRBD2 (5 bases). In nucleotides, the CDR3 is TGTGCCAGCAGGCGGGTTGCGTCGGGTGAGCAGTACTTC. Amino acid sequence: CASRRVASGEQYF.